This T cell receptor beta chain comes out of a study of blood T cell repertoires in COVID-19. Overall study: Some COVID-19 samples were acute and others convalescent; all came from the United States, Italy and Spain.

Original methodology: Estimated nucleated cell counts came from reference gene primer amplification. Using immunoSEQ multiplex PCR, the repertoire was profiled, and TCRdb retains in-frame clones only, with some absent. V and J calls and clone size are as listed in that table; D and trimming were resolved from the DNA. The sample has fewer than 250,000 clones, 75% to 85% seen once. CDR3 length equals 13 residues. CDR1 and CDR2 from the germline V gene are SEHNR and FQNEAQ (reference sequence). V was trimmed by 5 bases and J by 5 bases, leaving 12 bases between them. J is TRBJ1-1 and V is TRBV7-9; D is uncertain. The clonotype originates from a woman in her 70s with acute or convalescent COVID-19. The material sequenced was peripheral blood. CDR3 sequence reads: CASSQLTVTEAFF. CDR3 nucleotide sequence: TGTGCCAGCAGCCAACTTACAGTGACTGAAGCTTTCTTT.